Listed here is a single T cell receptor beta chain. Its antigen is currently unknown. This entry belongs to a study of CD8+CD57+ T cells in acquired aplastic anemia. By flow cytometry, patients selected for sequencing had shown an expansion of CD8+CD57+ cells. With no exception, the patients had severe acquired aplastic anemia. Patients were therapy-naive when their blood was sampled. CDR3 and TCR beta VDJ profiling relied on a genomic DNA template. TCRdb independently ran MiXCR on the reads; one entry per CDR3 protein. The data show 400,000 to 600,000 distinct CDR3 sequences, approximately 33% seen once. The study, taken as a whole, reports: A set of twenty-nine CD8+ CDR3 sequences was shared between patients and controls, and these sequences appeared highly expressed in patients.

Losses at the gene ends were 5 bases for V and 3 bases for J; bases not matched to a gene: 3. CDR1 and CDR2 (germline): DFQATT, SNEGSKA (reference sequence). The CDR3 loop spans 13 amino acids. The chain combines TRBV20-1 with TRBJ2-3; 9 nucleotides agree with TRBD2. The TCR comes from a human donor with aplastic anemia. Sequenced: sorted CD4+, CD8+, or CD8+CD57+ T cells (not recorded which) from PBMCs. The CDR3, as DNA: TGCAGTGCTTCTAGCGGGATAACAGATACGCAGTATTTT. Translated: CSASSGITDTQYF.